This T cell receptor beta chain was captured in a study of blood T cell repertoires in COVID-19. Some clones are missing from TCRdb's copy, which holds only in-frame ones; the method was immunoSEQ multiplex PCR. The sample shows over 90,000 clones, about four fifths of them seen only once. V was pared by 4 bases and J by 6 bases, with 2 bases of the junction left unmatched. The CDR3 sequence is 15 residues long. From germline, CDR1 is SGHNT and CDR2 YYREEE (reference sequence). This rearrangement joins TRBV5-4 to TRBJ2-2; 14 positions agree with TRBD2. The sequence was obtained from a man aged 40-49 years with active or convalescent COVID-19. The specimen sequenced was peripheral blood. The CDR3 sequence: CASSPTSGGAGELFF. In DNA, the CDR3 is TGTGCCAGCAGCCCGACTAGCGGGGGGGCCGGGGAGCTGTTTTTT.